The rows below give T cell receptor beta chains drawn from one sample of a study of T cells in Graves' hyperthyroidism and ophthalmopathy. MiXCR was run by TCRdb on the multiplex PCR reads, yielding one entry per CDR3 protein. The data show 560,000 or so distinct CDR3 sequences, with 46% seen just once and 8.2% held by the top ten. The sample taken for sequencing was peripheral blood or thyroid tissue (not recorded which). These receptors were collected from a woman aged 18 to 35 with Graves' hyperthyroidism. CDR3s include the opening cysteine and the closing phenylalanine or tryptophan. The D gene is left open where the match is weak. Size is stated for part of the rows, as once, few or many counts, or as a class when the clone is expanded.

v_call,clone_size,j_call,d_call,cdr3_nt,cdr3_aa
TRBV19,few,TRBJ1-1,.,TGTGCCAGTACTGACGGGGGTGTAATGAACACTGAAGCTTTCTTT,CASTDGGVMNTEAFF
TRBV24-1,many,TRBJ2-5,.,TGTGCCACCAGTGATTTTTCGAGGGGGGAAGAGACCCAGTACTTC,CATSDFSRGEETQYF
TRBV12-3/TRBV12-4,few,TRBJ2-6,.,TGTGCCAGCAGTTACGAGCCCTCTGGGGCCAACGTCCTGACTTTC,CASSYEPSGANVLTF
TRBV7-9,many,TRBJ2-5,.,TGTGCCAGCAGCACTGGGACGGAGGTGACCCAGTACTTC,CASSTGTEVTQYF
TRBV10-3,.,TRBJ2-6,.,TGTGCCATCAGTGCCCTATGGACAGTTCCTGGGGCCAACGTCCTGACTTTC,CAISALWTVPGANVLTF
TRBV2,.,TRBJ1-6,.,TGTGCCAGCAGCCAAGGGACGGGGAGGAATTCACCCCTCCACTTT,CASSQGTGRNSPLHF
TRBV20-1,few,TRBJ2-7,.,TGCAGTGCTAGATCCATAGCGGAGTCCTCCTACGAGCAGTACTTC,CSARSIAESSYEQYF
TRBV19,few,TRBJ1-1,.,TGTGCCAGTAGTCCGGGAATAGACACTGAAGCTTTCTTT,CASSPGIDTEAFF
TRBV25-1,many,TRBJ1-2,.,TGTGCCAGCAGGAAACAGGGTGGCTATGGCTACACCTTC,CASRKQGGYGYTF
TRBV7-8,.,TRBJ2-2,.,TGTGCCAGCAGCCCCGAGTGGGCTAAAGCGAACACCGGGGAGCTGTTTTTT,CASSPEWAKANTGELFF
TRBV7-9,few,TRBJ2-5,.,TGTGCCAGCAGCCAAGGGTCCGGGGCTGGAGAGACCCAGTACTTC,CASSQGSGAGETQYF
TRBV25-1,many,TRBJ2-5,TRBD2,TGTGCCAGCAGTGAATGGGGTAGCGGGATGGGCTTC,CASSEWGSGMGF
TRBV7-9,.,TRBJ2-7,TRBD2,TGTGCCAGCAGCCAATCCCTTACTAGCGGGACGTCTTACGAGCAGTACTTC,CASSQSLTSGTSYEQYF
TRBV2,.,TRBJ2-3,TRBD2,TGTGCCAGCGAGCGGGGCAGCACAGATACGCAGTATTTT,CASERGSTDTQYF
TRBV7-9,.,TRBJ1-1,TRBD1,TGTGCCAGCAGCTCCGCCCGACAGGGAGGGAACACTGAAGCTTTCTTT,CASSSARQGGNTEAFF
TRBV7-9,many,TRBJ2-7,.,TGTGCCAGCAGCTGGGAGGGGGGCTTC,CASSWEGGF
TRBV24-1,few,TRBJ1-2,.,TGTGCCACCAGTGACCCAGAGAGAACTAGGGGCTACACCTTC,CATSDPERTRGYTF
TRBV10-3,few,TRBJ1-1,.,TGTGCCAGCAGTTACCGGGGACATGGGGAAAAAGCTTTCTTT,CASSYRGHGEKAFF
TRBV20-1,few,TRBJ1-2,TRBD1,TGCAGTGCTTACCTTTACCGGGACAGGGCGCCGCAACACTTC,CSAYLYRDRAPQHF
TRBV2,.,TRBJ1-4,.,TGTGCCAGCAGAGAAAATTTGGAGGATAATGAAAAACTGTTTTTT,CASRENLEDNEKLFF
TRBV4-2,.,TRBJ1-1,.,TGTGCCAGCAGCTTTTCAGTCATGAACACTGAAGCTTTCTTT,CASSFSVMNTEAFF
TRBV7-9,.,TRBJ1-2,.,TGTGCCAGCAGCTTGGGCCCCCAGTATGGCTACACCTTC,CASSLGPQYGYTF